The 26 T cell receptor beta chains presented below share a single source sample, sequenced in a study of CD8 T cells in ankylosing spondylitis (dated by TCRdb to about 2017). The research as a whole found: Blood from ankylosing spondylitis patients appeared to be characterized by a TCR beta motif made up of eight highly homologous amino acid variants.

The library was obtained by 5' RACE. The sample was run on an Illumina HiSeq 2500. Starting from the raw public reads, TCRdb applied fastp trimming at Q25, assembled clones with MiXCR and retained in-frame beta chains. Each CDR3 protein gets just one entry, which takes the most common genes and DNA from the rows behind it. In all, the sample holds around 770,000 distinct CDR3 sequences, and around 11% of those were seen once. Of the sample, around 0.51% is held by the ten largest clones. No antigen has been assigned to these receptors. The sequencing sample was made of blood, either unsorted or a sorted T cell fraction (not recorded which). Receptors originate from a male donor with ankylosing spondylitis.

This clonotype occurred a few times. The V call is TRBV5-6, the J call TRBJ1-2, with 10 bases fitting TRBD1. With V trimmed by 4 bases and J by 4 bases, 4 bases remained unmatched. The CDR3 extends over 14 amino acids. The germline CDR1 and CDR2 sequences are SGHDT and YYEEEE. CDR3: CASSSDRGRYGYTF. CDR3 in DNA: TGTGCCAGCAGCAGCGACAGGGGGCGCTATGGCTACACCTTC.

Many counts were recorded for this clonotype. V and J are TRBV12-3 or TRBV12-4 and TRBJ1-2; D gene ambiguous. V lost 2 bases and J lost 3, with 7 bases in between. This CDR3 has 13 amino acids. The chain's CDR3 is CASSLTTDYGYTF. CDR3 DNA: TGTGCCAGCAGTTTAACGACTGACTATGGCTACACCTTC.

This clonotype was counted a few times. The V and J genes are TRBV4-3 and TRBJ1-2; D uncertain. Trimming pared 0 bases from V and 3 bases from J, leaving 8 bases between. The CDR3 spans 14 residues. Germline V gene sequence: CDR1 LGHNA, CDR2 YSLEER. In DNA form, the CDR3 reads TGCGCCAGCAGCCAAGAAAACAGTTACTATGGCTACACCTTC. Amino acid sequence: CASSQENSYYGYTF.

The rearrangement uses TRBV12-3 or TRBV12-4 and TRBJ1-2, with 9 bases fitting TRBD1. The CDR3 sequence is 13 residues long. Trimming at V came to 5 bases and at J to 7 bases, leaving 5 bases not matched to a gene. Here the CDR3 reads CASSRDRVAGYTF. CDR3 nucleotides: TGTGCCAGCAGTAGGGACAGGGTCGCTGGCTACACCTTC.

The sample holds a few counts of this clonotype. V gene TRBV7-2 combines with J gene TRBJ2-2; TRBD1 aligns across 9 bases. The CDR3 is 15 residues long. Trimming at V came to 5 bases and at J to 5 bases, leaving 6 bases not matched to a gene. Germline CDR1 SGHTA, CDR2 FQGNSA. CDR3 amino acids: CASSAGQGNTGELFF. For the CDR3, the DNA is TGTGCCAGCAGCGCCGGACAGGGGAATACCGGGGAGCTGTTTTTT. The whole variable domain, remainder taken from reference TRBV7-2 and TRBJ2-2, is GAGVSQSPSNKVTEKGKDVELRCDPISGHTALYWYRQSLGQGLEFLIYFQGNSAPDKSGLPSDRFSAERTGGSVSTLTIQRTQQEDSAVYLCASSAGQGNTGELFFGEGSRLTVL.

In this sample, this clonotype turned up many times. The chain has TRBV12-3 or TRBV12-4 and TRBJ1-2; D unresolved. Trimming pared 1 base from V and 4 bases from J, leaving 4 bases between. The CDR3 covers 12 residues. In nucleotides, the CDR3 is TGTGCCAGCAGTTTAGGATTCTATGGCTACACCTTC. Its protein product is CASSLGFYGYTF.

This clonotype has ten or more counts. In DNA, the CDR3 is TGTGCCAGCAGGGAGCCCCGGGACAGCTATGGACCCCGGAATGAGCAGTTCTTC. Encoded protein: CASREPRDSYGPRNEQFF. The V call is TRBV6-4, the J call TRBJ2-1; 7 nucleotides align to TRBD1. The junction had 21 bases not matched to a gene; V was cut back by 6 bases and J by 7 bases. Germline V gene lookup returns CDR1 MRHNA and CDR2 SNTAGT. The CDR3 spans 18 residues.

The chain is built from TRBV5-1 and TRBJ2-7, with 10 bases matching TRBD2. Germline-derived CDR1 and CDR2 are SGHRS and YFSETQ. Trimming cost V 7 bases and J 6 bases; bases outside gene matches: 10. This CDR3 has 14 amino acids. The CDR3 reads CASQTSGRGVEQYF. Here the CDR3 DNA reads TGCGCCAGCCAAACCAGCGGGAGGGGGGTCGAGCAGTACTTC.

V gene TRBV6-2 or TRBV6-3 combines with J gene TRBJ1-1; weak D call: TRBD1 (6 bases). Germline-derived CDR1 and CDR2 are MNHEY and SVGEGT. This CDR3 is 14 amino acids long. V was cut by 7 bases and J by 6 bases, with 18 bases left in between. The CDR3 loop is CASIRRRTAPEAFF. In DNA, the CDR3 is TGTGCCAGCATTAGGCGGAGGACAGCTCCTGAAGCTTTCTTT.

This clonotype was counted many times. The V call is TRBV20-1, the J call TRBJ2-7; 8 nucleotides match TRBD1. The V segment lost 1 base and the J segment 3 bases; nucleotides outside the gene matches: 5. This CDR3 contains 14 residues. Per germline, CDR1 DFQATT and CDR2 SNEGSKA (reference sequence). The CDR3: CSARGDRLSYEQYF. DNA of the CDR3: TGCAGTGCTAGAGGGGACAGGCTTAGCTACGAGCAGTACTTC.

This clonotype was counted at least ten times. This sequence joins TRBV20-1 and TRBJ1-1, with a weak D call TRBD1 (5 bases). Germline V lookup: CDR1 DFQATT, CDR2 SNEGSKA (reference sequence). V lost 0 bases, J lost 3 bases, and 14 bases lay in between. CDR3 size: 15 residues. CDR3 in DNA: TGCAGTGCTAGAGATGGGGGGAGACCGCACACTGAAGCTTTCTTT. Amino acid sequence: CSARDGGRPHTEAFF.

The chain recombines TRBV20-1 with TRBJ2-5, with 8 positions matching TRBD2. V shed 8 bases and J 4 bases; nucleotides not matched to a gene: 18. The CDR3 is made up of 16 amino acids. Germline loops: CDR1 DFQATT, CDR2 SNEGSKA (reference sequence). The CDR3 DNA reads as TGCAGTACCCCGAGGGGGAGCGGGGGAGGGGCAGAGACCCAGTACTTC. It yields the protein CSTPRGSGGGAETQYF.

V is TRBV12-3 or TRBV12-4 and J is TRBJ1-1; D remains unclear. The V gene lost 2 bases and the J gene lost 2 bases, with 12 bases spanning the gap. The CDR3 length is 15 residues. CDR3 residues: CASSLWEYFNTEAFF. The DNA of the CDR3 is TGTGCCAGCAGTTTATGGGAATACTTTAACACTGAAGCTTTCTTT.

There are many counts of this clonotype. The V gene is TRBV29-1, the J gene TRBJ2-7; 8 nucleotides agree with TRBD1. CDR1 is SQVTM, CDR2 ANQGSEA, per germline. V was pared by 5 bases and J by 1 base, with 4 bases of the junction left unmatched. The CDR3 consists of 13 residues. CDR3 in amino acids: CSVTRTGSYEQYF. As DNA, the CDR3 is TGCAGCGTTACCCGGACAGGGTCCTACGAGCAGTACTTC.

This chain uses TRBV10-3 with TRBJ2-1; TRBD2 matches 11 bases. CDR3 length: 16 amino acids. V lost 5 bases and J lost 5; bases outside the gene matches: 8. The germline V gene has CDR1 ENHRY and CDR2 SYGVKD. This CDR3 is CAISPGTSGGDNEQFF. The CDR3 DNA follows: TGTGCCATCAGTCCTGGGACTAGCGGAGGAGACAATGAGCAGTTCTTC.

This clonotype occurred many times. The chain is built from TRBV18 and TRBJ2-5; 8 bases map to TRBD1. J gave up 1 base and V 8 bases, and 6 bases lay outside the gene matches. This CDR3 comprises 14 residues. CDR1 is KGHSH and CDR2 is LQKENI in the germline V gene. CDR3 sequence (DNA): TGTGCCAGCAGTCCCGGGACAGGCCAAGAGACCCAGTACTTC. It yields the protein CASSPGTGQETQYF.

This clonotype was recorded a few times. The V and J genes are TRBV27 and TRBJ1-5; tentatively, D is TRBD1 (6 bases). The V gene lost 3 bases and the J gene lost 6 bases, with 12 bases spanning the gap. Germline CDR1 is MNHEY and CDR2 is SMNVEV (reference sequence). This CDR3 region has 14 residues. The CDR3 loop is CASSFRGGGQPQHF. The CDR3 region has the DNA TGTGCCAGCAGTTTTAGGGGGGGAGGTCAGCCCCAGCATTTT.

V and J are TRBV12-3 or TRBV12-4 and TRBJ2-7; no clear D. CDR3 length: 13 residues. V was cut by 5 bases and J by 1 base, with 9 bases left in between. In DNA form, the CDR3 reads TGTGCCAGCAGTACGGGCCGGTCCTACGAGCAGTACTTC. Translation gives CASSTGRSYEQYF.

This clonotype was detected many times. V and J are TRBV5-1 and TRBJ2-4, with 9 bases fitting TRBD2. This CDR3 is 16 amino acids long. V lost 6 bases and J lost 7; bases outside the gene matches: 14. CDR1 SGHRS and CDR2 YFSETQ come from the germline V gene. CDR3 sequence: CASTLAPAGGINIQYF. CDR3 nucleotide sequence: TGCGCCAGCACCCTCGCTCCAGCGGGGGGTATTAACATTCAGTACTTC.

This clonotype was observed a few times. As DNA, the CDR3 is TGTGCCATCAGTGAGTCGGGGGGAGCCCCCGACTACGAGCAGTACTTC. This codes for CAISESGGAPDYEQYF. The rearrangement uses TRBV10-3 and TRBJ2-7; weak D call: TRBD2 (6 bases). The germline gives CDR1 ENHRY, CDR2 SYGVKD. V lost 0 bases, J lost 3 bases, and 15 bases lay in between. The CDR3 runs to 16 residues.

This sequence joins TRBV20-1 and TRBJ1-2; a weak D match, TRBD1 (5 bases). CDR1 is DFQATT and CDR2 is SNEGSKA in the germline V gene (reference sequence). Between the trimmed V and J ends, which lost 3 bases and 4 bases, there was a span of 9 bases. The CDR3 has 12 residues. CDR3 protein: CSASDSVYGYTF. CDR3 nucleotide sequence: TGCAGTGCTAGTGACAGCGTCTATGGCTACACCTTC.

V usage is TRBV27 and J usage is TRBJ1-6, with 10 bases lining up with TRBD1. CDR1 MNHEY and CDR2 SMNVEV come from the germline V gene (reference sequence). The CDR3 is made up of 14 amino acids. V dropped 4 bases and J dropped 15; count of bases not matched to a gene: 9. In DNA form, the CDR3 reads TGTGCCAGCAGTTCGGTAGGGACAGGGGAAGTCCTCCACTTT. Translating it yields CASSSVGTGEVLHF.

This rearrangement joins TRBV2 to TRBJ2-7; TRBD2 matches at 9 bases. The CDR3 runs to 19 residues. The germline V gene encodes CDR1 SNHLY and CDR2 FYNNEI. The trim removed 5 bases at V and 3 bases at J, leaving 20 bases unmatched. CDR3 coding DNA: TGTGCCAGCAGTTCCTTCCGACAGGGCGGGAGCGGGAGGTACTACGAGCAGTACTTC. It encodes CASSSFRQGGSGRYYEQYF.

This clonotype was observed a handful of times. The chain uses TRBV7-2 and TRBJ2-5, with 8 nucleotides matching TRBD2. Germline CDR1 SGHTA, CDR2 FQGNSA. J lost 7 bases, V lost 4 bases, and 11 bases had no gene match. The CDR3 length is 15 residues. Here the CDR3 reads CASSSHRGGLGTQYF. The CDR3 nucleotides read TGTGCCAGCAGCTCCCATAGAGGGGGACTAGGGACCCAGTACTTC.

CDR3 in DNA: TGTGCCATCAGTGAGGGGGGAAGTGGCTACACCTTC. It is translated as CAISEGGSGYTF. V and J are TRBV10-3 and TRBJ1-2; perhaps TRBD1 as D (5 bases). Between the trimmed V and J ends, which lost 2 bases and 7 bases, there was a span of 8 bases. This CDR3 is 12 amino acids long. Germline CDR1 is ENHRY and CDR2 is SYGVKD.

This clonotype occurred a few times. The V call is TRBV12-3 or TRBV12-4, the J call TRBJ2-7; D is uncertain. Deletions cut 7 bases from V and 0 bases from J, with 10 bases between. The CDR3 extends over 13 amino acids. The CDR3 coding sequence is TGTGCCAGCACTCAGGCGAGCTCCTACGAGCAGTACTTC. It encodes CASTQASSYEQYF.